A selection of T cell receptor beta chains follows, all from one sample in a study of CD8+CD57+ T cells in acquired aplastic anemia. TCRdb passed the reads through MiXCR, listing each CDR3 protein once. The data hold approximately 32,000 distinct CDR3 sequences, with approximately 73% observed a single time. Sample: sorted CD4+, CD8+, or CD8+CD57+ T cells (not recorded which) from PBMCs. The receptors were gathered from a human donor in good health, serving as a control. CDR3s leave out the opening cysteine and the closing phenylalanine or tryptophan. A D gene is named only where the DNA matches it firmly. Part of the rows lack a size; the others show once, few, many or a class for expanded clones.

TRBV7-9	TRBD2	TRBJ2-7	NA	ASSFTSGSQYEQY
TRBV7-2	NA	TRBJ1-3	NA	PSSSQSSGNTIY
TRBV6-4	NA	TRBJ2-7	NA	ASSRPPVAYEQY
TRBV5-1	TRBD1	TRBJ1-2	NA	ASSSGTDNYGYT
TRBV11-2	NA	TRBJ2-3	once	ASSPGQTLSTDTQY
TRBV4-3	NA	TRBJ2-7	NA	ASSQDRDGYEQY
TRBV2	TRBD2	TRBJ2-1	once	ASKGLAVDEQF
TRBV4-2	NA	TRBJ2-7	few	ASSQDLTGYEQY
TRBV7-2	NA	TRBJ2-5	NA	ASSKTRSGETQY
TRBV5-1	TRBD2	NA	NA	ASSPGQRGGEQF
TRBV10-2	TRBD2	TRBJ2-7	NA	ASSETSGGQEY
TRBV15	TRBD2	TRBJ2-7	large	ATRKRGAYEQY
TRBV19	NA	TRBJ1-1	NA	ASQNRIEAF
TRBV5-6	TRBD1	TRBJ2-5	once	ASRPGTGRAGETQY
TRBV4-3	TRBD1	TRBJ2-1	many	ASSQGQGALGNEQF
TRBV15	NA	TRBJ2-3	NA	ATSSFRSDTQY
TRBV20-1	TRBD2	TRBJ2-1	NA	SASPSGGYNEQF
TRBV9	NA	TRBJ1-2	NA	ASSVDVGNYGYT
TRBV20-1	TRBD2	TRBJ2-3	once	SARSLAGLTDTQY
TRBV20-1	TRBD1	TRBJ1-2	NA	SANSPRTGNGYT
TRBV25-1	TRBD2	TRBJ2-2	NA	ASSRLAENTGELF
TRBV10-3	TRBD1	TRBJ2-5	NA	ATRRGQGEETQY
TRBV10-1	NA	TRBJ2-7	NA	ASSDGQRGYEQY
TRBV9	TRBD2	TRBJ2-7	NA	ASSVGTAGGSYEQY
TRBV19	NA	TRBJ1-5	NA	ASNTGSQPQH
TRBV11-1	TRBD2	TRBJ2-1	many	ASSPGLGGYEQF
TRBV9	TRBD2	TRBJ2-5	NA	ASSVGSGGFETQY
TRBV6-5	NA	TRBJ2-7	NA	ASSWGGPRDEQY
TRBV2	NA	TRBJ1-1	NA	ASSPGHWNTEAF
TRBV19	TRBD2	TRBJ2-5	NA	ASSLSTSGVVGAQY
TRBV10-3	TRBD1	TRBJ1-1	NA	AISESITGETEAF
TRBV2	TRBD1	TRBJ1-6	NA	ASRPGQGYSPLH
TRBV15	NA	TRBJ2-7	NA	ATSRDLSTYYGYEQY
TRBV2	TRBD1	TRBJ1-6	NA	ASSGARGSSYNSPLH
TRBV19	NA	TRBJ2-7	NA	ASTGGTPSREQY
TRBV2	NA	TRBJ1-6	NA	ASDYNSPLH
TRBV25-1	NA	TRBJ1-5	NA	ASSGLGNQPQH
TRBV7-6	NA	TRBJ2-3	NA	ASSLGPGTDTQY
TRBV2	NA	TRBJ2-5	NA	ATGTVTGETQY
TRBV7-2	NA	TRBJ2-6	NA	ASRPSGANVLT
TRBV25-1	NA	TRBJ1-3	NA	ASSVGSGNTIY
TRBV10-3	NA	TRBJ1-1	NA	AISESGLNTEAF
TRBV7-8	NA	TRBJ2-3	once	ASSFTTGPTDTQY
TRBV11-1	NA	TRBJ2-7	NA	ASSFLTGEDISYEQY
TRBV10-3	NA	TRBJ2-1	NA	AISALDTRPTYNEQF
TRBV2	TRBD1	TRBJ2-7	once	ASSGDRAHEQY
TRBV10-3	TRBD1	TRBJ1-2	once	AISARQGAEYGYT
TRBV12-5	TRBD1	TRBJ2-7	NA	ASVLAGETGSAEQY